This entry lists 5 T cell receptor beta chains sequenced from one sample in a study of cytomegalovirus exposure and HLA in healthy donors. The PCR made use of 60 Vbeta and 13 Jbeta primers. Repertoires were generated with immunoSEQ multiplex PCR, while TCRdb's copy carries only in-frame clones and drops some. The table lists roughly 130,000 clones, about 74% of them singletons. The sample comprised PBMCs. These receptors were obtained from a middle-aged man in good health and CMV-seropositive.

This chain joins TRBV27 and TRBJ2-1; D may be TRBD1 (5 bases). This CDR3 has 12 amino acids. V lost 3 bases, J lost 9 bases, and 9 bases lay in between. CDR1 and CDR2 from the germline V gene are MNHEY and SMNVEV (reference sequence). CDR3 coding DNA: TGTGCCAGCAGTTTGTTAAGGGGTGAGCAGTTCTTC. Its protein is CASSLLRGEQFF.

The chain combines TRBV10-3 with TRBJ1-4, with TRBD1 matching 11 bases. V dropped 4 bases and J dropped 6; count of bases not matched to a gene: 1. The CDR3 runs to 14 residues. Germline V gene sequence: CDR1 ENHRY, CDR2 SYGVKD. The CDR3 bases are TGTGCCATCAGTGGGACAGGGGGCCATGAAAAACTGTTTTTT. It encodes CAISGTGGHEKLFF.

This chain connects TRBV28 to TRBJ2-4, with 8 nucleotides matching TRBD2. The CDR3 loop spans 16 amino acids. The J segment lost 5 bases and the V segment lost 5 bases, leaving 11 bases of the junction unmatched. The germline CDR1 and CDR2 sequences are MDHEN and SYDVKM. CDR3: CASSTPPRREENIQYF. The CDR3 DNA reads TGTGCCAGCAGTACCCCCCCCCGGCGGGAGGAAAACATTCAGTACTTC.

This chain connects TRBV6-6 to TRBJ1-1; 7 bases line up with TRBD1. Germline CDR1 and CDR2: MNHNY and SVGAGI (reference sequence). The CDR3 contains 14 residues. Germline trimming cut 7 bases from V and 3 bases from J; bases unmatched to any gene: 8. The CDR3 spells CASTFYTGDTEAFF. CDR3 in DNA: TGTGCCAGCACTTTCTACACAGGGGACACTGAAGCTTTCTTT.

This rearrangement joins TRBV28 to TRBJ2-7, with D possibly TRBD2 on 5 matching bases. CDR1 MDHEN and CDR2 SYDVKM come from the germline V gene. Trimming stripped 5 bases from V and 3 bases from J, with 17 bases between. There are 15 residues in the CDR3. The CDR3 DNA is TGTGCCAGCAGTCCCAATGGTGTGGGGAGCTACGAGCAGTACTTC. The encoded protein is CASSPNGVGSYEQYF.